The next 2 T cell receptor beta chains were all read from a single sample in a study of blood T cell repertoires in COVID-19 (dated by TCRdb to the early 2020s). Library preparation used the immunoSEQ multiplex PCR assay. TCRdb's version of the immuneACCESS table is confined to in-frame rearrangements and falls short of the full clone set. An unresolved V gene accounts for under half of the shortfall where checked; the remainder is of unknown origin. The sample includes fewer than 100,000 clones, with 75% to 85% observed a single time. Jointly, the top ten make up 24% of the sample. The sequenced sample consisted of peripheral blood. These receptors were collected from a human donor in a cohort sampled during active COVID-19.

Turning to this clone: This sample also contains other DNA sequences that code for the same CDR3. This sequence joins TRBV30 and TRBJ1-5, with D possibly TRBD1 on 6 matching bases. This CDR3 has 13 residues. The V end was cut by 0 bases, the J end by 3 bases, with 6 bases between. From germline, CDR1 is GTSNPN and CDR2 SVGIG (reference sequence). CDR3 nucleotides: TGTGCCTGGAGTGTGGGGGCCAATCAGCCCCAGCATTTT. As protein: CAWSVGANQPQHF.

V is TRBV18 and J is TRBJ1-2; 7 bases are shared with TRBD1. Germline CDR1 is KGHSH and CDR2 is LQKENI. Trimming removed 2 bases from V and 3 bases from J; junction bases left unmatched: 3. The CDR3 contains 14 residues. CDR3: CASSPSGTDYGYTF. The CDR3 DNA follows: TGTGCCAGCTCACCATCCGGGACAGACTATGGCTACACCTTC.